This TCR beta chain was sequenced during a study of blood T cell repertoires in COVID-19. Study-wide background: COVID-19 samples, acute and convalescent, were from the United States, Italy and Spain. PBMCs, B-cell-depleted T cells, or T cells were the source of the cDNA or gDNA that made up the material.

Authors' data handling: Amplified reference gene primers provided the basis for estimating nucleated cell counts. Assay: immunoSEQ multiplex PCR; the TCRdb copy retains only in-frame clones and omits some. V, J and clone size were drawn from that table, and D and trimming were deduced from the DNA. In the table there are 200,000 to 250,000 clones, 75% to 85% of which are singletons. Trimming pared 6 bases from V and 3 bases from J, leaving 3 bases between. Germline assignment: CDR1 SNHLY and CDR2 FYNNEI. The CDR3 covers 10 residues. Sample: peripheral blood. This TCR was sampled from a woman in her forties or fifties with acute or convalescent COVID-19. The chain is built from TRBV2 and TRBJ2-7; no clear D. Written as DNA, the CDR3 is TGTGCCAGCAGCTACTACGAGCAGTACTTC. Translation gives CASSYYEQYF.